This TCR beta chain was observed in a study of blood T cells in healthy people across ages. Overall study results and limits: Researchers said unsorted PBMCs prevented a conclusive naive versus antigen-experienced comparison.

This CDR3 is built from 16 residues. Trimming left V 2 bases short and J 0 bases short, with 14 bases between. Germline assignment: CDR1 SGHTA and CDR2 FQGNSA. To note about this clonotype: The antigen is not known.

Primed by a sample-barcoded 5' primer and a J-beta primer mix, a second PCR proceeded for about 6 to 12 cycles. TCRdb independently ran MiXCR on the 5' RACE reads; one entry per CDR3 protein. The sample contains approximately 730,000 distinct CDR3 sequences, roughly 45% of which appear only once. Extraction yielded at least 5 micrograms of total RNA per sample. This TCR was recovered from a woman aged 55-70 years in good health. The sample taken for sequencing was blood. The chain couples TRBV7-2 to TRBJ2-7; D is possibly TRBD1 (6 bases). CDR3 in DNA: TGTGCCAGCAGCTTACACGGGACATCCAACTCCTACGAGCAGTACTTC. Its translation: CASSLHGTSNSYEQYF.